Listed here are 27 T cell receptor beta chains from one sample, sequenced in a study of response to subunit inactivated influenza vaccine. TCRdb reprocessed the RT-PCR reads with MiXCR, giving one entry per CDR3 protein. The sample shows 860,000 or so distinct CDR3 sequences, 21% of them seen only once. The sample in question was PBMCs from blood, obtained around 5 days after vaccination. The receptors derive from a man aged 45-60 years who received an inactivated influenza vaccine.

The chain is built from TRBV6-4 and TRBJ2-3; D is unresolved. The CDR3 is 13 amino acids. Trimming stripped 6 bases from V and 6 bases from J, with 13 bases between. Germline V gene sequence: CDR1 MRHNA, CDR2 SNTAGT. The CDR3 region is CASSVLTGDTQYF. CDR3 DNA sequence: TGTGCCAGCAGCGTTCTGACGGGCGATACGCAGTATTTT.

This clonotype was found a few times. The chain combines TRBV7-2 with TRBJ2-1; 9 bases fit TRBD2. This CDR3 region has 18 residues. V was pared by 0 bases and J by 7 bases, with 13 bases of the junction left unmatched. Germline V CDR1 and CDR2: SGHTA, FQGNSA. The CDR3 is CASSLALSGGDLWNEQFF. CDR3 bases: TGTGCCAGCAGCTTAGCGCTTAGCGGGGGCGATCTTTGGAATGAGCAGTTCTTC.

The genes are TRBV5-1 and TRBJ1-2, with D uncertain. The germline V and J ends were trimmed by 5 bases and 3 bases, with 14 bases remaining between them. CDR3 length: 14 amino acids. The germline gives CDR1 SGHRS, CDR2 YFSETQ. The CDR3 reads CASSFDTTDYGYTF. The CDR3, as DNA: TGCGCCAGCAGTTTTGACACGACCGACTATGGCTACACCTTC.

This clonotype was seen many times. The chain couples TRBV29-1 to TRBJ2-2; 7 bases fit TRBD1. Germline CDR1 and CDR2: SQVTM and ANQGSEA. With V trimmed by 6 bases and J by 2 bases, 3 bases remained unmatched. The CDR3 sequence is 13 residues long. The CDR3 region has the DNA TGCAGCGTGGGACAGACTAACACCGGGGAGCTGTTTTTT. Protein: CSVGQTNTGELFF.

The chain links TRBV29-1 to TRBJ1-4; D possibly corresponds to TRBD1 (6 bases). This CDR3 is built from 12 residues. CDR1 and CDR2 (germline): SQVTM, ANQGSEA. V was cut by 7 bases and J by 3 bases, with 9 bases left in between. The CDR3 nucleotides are TGCAGCGGAGGGGGGTCTAATGAAAAACTGTTTTTT. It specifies CSGGGSNEKLFF.

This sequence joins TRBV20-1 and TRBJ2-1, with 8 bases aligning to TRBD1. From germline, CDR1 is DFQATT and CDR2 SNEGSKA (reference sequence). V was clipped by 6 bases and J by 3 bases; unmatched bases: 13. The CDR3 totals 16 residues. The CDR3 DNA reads TGCAGTGCGCTCCTTGTCTCGGGACAGGACTACAATGAGCAGTTCTTC. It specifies CSALLVSGQDYNEQFF.

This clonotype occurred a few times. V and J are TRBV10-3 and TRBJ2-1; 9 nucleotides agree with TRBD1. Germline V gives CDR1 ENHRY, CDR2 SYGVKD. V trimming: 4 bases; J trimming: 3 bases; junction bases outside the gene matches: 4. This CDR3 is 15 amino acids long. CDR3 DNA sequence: TGTGCCATCAGTGGAAAGACAGGGGGCTACAATGAGCAGTTCTTC. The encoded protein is CAISGKTGGYNEQFF.

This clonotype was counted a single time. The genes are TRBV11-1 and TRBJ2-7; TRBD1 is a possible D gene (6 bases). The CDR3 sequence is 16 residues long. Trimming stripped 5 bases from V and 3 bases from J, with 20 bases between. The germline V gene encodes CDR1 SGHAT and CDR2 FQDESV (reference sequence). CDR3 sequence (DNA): TGTGCCAGCAGCGCCCCTGGTTGGGACAACGACTACGAGCAGTACTTC. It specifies CASSAPGWDNDYEQYF.

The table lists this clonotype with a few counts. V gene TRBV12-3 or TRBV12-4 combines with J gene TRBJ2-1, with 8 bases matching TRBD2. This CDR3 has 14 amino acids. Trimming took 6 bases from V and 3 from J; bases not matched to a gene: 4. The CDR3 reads CASSVGTSYNEQFF. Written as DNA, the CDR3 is TGTGCCAGCAGCGTCGGGACTAGCTACAATGAGCAGTTCTTC.

In DNA, the CDR3 is TGTGCCAGCAGCCCTACAGGGAGATCTGGAAACACCATATATTTT. It specifies CASSPTGRSGNTIYF. The rearrangement joins TRBV7-2 to TRBJ1-3; D perhaps matches TRBD1 (6 bases). Per germline, CDR1 SGHTA and CDR2 FQGNSA. This CDR3 region has 15 residues. Trimming shortened V by 5 bases and J by 1 base, and 12 bases separated the two germline ends.

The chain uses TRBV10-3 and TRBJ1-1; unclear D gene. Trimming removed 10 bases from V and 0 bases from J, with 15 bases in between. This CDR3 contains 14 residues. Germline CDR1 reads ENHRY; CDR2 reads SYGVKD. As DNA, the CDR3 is TGTGCCACATCGGAGACGGGGATGAACACTGAAGCTTTCTTT. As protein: CATSETGMNTEAFF.

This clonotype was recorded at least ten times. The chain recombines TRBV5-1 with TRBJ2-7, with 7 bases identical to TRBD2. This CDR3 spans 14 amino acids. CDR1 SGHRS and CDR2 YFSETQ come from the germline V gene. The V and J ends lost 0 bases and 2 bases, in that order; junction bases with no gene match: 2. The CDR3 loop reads CASSLEGGTYEQYF. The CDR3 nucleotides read TGCGCCAGCAGCTTGGAGGGAGGGACCTACGAGCAGTACTTC.

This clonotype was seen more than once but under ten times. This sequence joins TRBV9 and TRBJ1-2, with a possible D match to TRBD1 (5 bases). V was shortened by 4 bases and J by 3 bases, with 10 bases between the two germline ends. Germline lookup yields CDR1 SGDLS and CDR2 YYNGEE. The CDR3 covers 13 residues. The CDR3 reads CASSPSTDYGYTF. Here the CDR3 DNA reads TGTGCCAGCAGCCCGTCGACAGACTATGGCTACACCTTC.

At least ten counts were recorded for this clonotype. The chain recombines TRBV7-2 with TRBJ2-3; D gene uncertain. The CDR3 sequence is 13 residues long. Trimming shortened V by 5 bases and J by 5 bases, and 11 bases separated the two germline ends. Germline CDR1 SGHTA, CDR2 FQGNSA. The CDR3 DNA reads TGTGCCAGCAGCCCAGTTCTTAGAGATACGCAGTATTTT. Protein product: CASSPVLRDTQYF. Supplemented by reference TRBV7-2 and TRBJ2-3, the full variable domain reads GAGVSQSPSNKVTEKGKDVELRCDPISGHTALYWYRQSLGQGLEFLIYFQGNSAPDKSGLPSDRFSAERTGGSVSTLTIQRTQQEDSAVYLCASSPVLRDTQYFGPGTRLTVL.

The CDR3 loop reads CASRSQGISNQPQHF. The CDR3 DNA sequence: TGTGCCAGCAGGTCACAGGGTATCAGCAATCAGCCCCAGCATTTT. The rearrangement joins TRBV12-3 or TRBV12-4 to TRBJ1-5, with a tentative D call TRBD1 (6 bases). V shed 6 bases and J shed 1 base, with 13 bases lying between them. The CDR3 loop spans 15 amino acids.

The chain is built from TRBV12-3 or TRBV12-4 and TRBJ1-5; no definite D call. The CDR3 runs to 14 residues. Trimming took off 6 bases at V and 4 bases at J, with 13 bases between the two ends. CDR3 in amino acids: CASRDNRPNQPQHF. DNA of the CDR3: TGTGCCAGCAGAGATAACAGACCTAATCAGCCCCAGCATTTT.

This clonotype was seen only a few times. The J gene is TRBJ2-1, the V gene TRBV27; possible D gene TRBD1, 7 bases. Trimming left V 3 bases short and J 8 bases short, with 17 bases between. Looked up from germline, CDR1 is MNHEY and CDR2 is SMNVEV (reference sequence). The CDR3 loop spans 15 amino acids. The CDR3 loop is CASSFDRARRDEQFF. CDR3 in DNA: TGTGCCAGCAGTTTTGACAGGGCCCGGAGGGATGAGCAGTTCTTC.

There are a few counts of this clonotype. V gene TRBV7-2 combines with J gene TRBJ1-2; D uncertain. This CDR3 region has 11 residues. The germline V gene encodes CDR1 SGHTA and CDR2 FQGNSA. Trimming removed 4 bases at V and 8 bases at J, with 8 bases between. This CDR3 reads CASSSRGGYTF. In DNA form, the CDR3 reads TGTGCCAGCAGCTCACGTGGAGGCTACACCTTC.

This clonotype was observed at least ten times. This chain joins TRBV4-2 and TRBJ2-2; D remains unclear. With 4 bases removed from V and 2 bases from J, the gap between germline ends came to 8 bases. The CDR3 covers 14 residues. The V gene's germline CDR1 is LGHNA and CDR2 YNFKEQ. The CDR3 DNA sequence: TGTGCCAGCAGCCCGGAGATAAACACCGGGGAGCTGTTTTTT. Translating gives CASSPEINTGELFF.

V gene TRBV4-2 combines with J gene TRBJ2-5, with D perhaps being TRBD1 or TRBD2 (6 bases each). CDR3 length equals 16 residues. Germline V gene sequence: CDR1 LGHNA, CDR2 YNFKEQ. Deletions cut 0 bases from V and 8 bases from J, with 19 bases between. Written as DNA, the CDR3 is TGTGCCAGCAGCCAAGATCGGCTGGGGGGCCCAAGAACCCAGTACTTC. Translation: CASSQDRLGGPRTQYF.

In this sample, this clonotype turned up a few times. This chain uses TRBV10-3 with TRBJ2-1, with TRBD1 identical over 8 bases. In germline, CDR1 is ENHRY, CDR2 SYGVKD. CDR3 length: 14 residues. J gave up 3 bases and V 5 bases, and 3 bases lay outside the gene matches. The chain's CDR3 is CAISQGADYNEQFF. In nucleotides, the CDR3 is TGTGCCATCAGTCAGGGGGCCGACTACAATGAGCAGTTCTTC.

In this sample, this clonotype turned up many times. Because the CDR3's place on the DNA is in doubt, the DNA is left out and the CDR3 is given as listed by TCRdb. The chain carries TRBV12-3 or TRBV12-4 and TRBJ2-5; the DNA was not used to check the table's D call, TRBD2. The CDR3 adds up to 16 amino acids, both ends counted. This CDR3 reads CASSTLLTFDQETQYF.

The chain's CDR3 is CASSPRGGLATNEKLFF. For the CDR3, the DNA is TGCGCCAGCAGCCCCCGCGGAGGGTTGGCAACTAATGAAAAACTGTTTTTT. The chain is built from TRBV5-1 and TRBJ1-4, with D unclear. Germline V gene sequence: CDR1 SGHRS, CDR2 YFSETQ. The CDR3 length is 17 residues. V was pared by 4 bases and J by 0 bases, with 16 bases between.

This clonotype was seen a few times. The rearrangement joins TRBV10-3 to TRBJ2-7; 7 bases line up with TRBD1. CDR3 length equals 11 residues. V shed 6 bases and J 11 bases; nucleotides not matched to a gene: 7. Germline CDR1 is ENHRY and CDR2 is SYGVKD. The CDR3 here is CAIRAGTAEYF. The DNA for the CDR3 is TGTGCCATCAGGGCAGGGACAGCGGAGTACTTC.

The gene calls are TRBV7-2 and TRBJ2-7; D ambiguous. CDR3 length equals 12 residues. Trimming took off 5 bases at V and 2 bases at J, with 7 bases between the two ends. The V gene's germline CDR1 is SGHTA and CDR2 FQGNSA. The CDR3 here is CASSPHTYEQYF. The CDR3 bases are TGTGCCAGCAGCCCTCATACCTACGAGCAGTACTTC.

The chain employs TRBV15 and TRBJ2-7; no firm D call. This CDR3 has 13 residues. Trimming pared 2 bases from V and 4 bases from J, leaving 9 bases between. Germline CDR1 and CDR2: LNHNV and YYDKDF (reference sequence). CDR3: CATSRPGLYEQYF. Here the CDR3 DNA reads TGTGCCACCAGCAGACCGGGCCTATACGAGCAGTACTTC. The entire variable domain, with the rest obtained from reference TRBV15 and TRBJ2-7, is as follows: DAMVIQNPRYQVTQFGKPVTLSCSQTLNHNVMYWYQQKSSQAPKLLFHYYDKDFNNEADTPDNFQSRRPNTSFCFLDIRSPGLGDTAMYLCATSRPGLYEQYFGPGTRLTVT.

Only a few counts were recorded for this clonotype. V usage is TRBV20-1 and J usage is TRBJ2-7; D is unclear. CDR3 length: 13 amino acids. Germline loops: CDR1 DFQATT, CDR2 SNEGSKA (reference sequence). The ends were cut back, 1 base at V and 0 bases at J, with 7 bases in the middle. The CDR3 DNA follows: TGCAGTGCTAGAGTTTACAGCTCCTACGAGCAGTACTTC. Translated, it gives CSARVYSSYEQYF.